This T cell receptor (beta chain) was recorded in a study of T cell responses to AZD1222 COVID-19 vaccine. Whole-study context: Pooled in the analysis were second doses at about 4 or about 12 weeks.

The method was immunoSEQ multiplex PCR; TCRdb's version includes in-frame clones alone and lacks a portion of them. In the table there are some 130,000 clones, around 86% of which are singletons. Study-wide findings and caveats: Samples come after the peak T cell response, not at day 14.

In the case of this clone: Antigen: not known.

This CDR3 has 13 amino acids. After removal of 4 bases from V and 5 bases from J, the junction contained 5 bases not matched to a gene. Per the germline V gene, CDR1 is SGHDT and CDR2 is YYEEEE. The chain is built from TRBV5-6 and TRBJ1-1; 7 bases align to TRBD1. Material: peripheral blood, obtained on day 0 of AZD1222 vaccination. The TCR originated in an adult in good health. The CDR3: CASSVPGGTEAFF. The CDR3 DNA reads TGTGCCAGCAGCGTCCCAGGGGGAACTGAAGCTTTCTTT.